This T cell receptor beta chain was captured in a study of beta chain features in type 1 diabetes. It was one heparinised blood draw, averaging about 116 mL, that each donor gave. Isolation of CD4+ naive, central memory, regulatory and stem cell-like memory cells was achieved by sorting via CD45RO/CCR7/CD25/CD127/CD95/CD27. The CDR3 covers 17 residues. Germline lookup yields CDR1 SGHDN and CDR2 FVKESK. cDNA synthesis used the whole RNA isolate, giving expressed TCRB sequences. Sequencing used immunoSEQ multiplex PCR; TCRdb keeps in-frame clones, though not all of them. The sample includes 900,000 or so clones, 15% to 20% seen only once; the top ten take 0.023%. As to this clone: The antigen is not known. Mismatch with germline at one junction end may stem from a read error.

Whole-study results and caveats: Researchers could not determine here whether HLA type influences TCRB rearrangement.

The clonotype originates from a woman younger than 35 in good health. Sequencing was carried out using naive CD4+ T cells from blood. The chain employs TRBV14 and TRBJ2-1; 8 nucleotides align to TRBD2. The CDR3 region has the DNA TGTGCCAGCAGCCCCGGGACTAGTCGTTCCTCCTCCAATGAGCAGTTCTTC. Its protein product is CASSPGTSRSSSNEQFF.